This T cell receptor (beta chain) was sequenced in a study of T cell responses to AZD1222 COVID-19 vaccine (dated by TCRdb to about 2021). Broadly, across the study: AZD1222 recipients whose second dose came at about 4 weeks and those whose second dose came at about 12 weeks were combined into one group, since spike-specific TCR depth and breadth did not differ between the two schedules. Trial participants were enrolled by age into subgroups of 18-55, 56-69 and 70-plus years, and about 150, 27 and 61 TCR-sequenced participants, respectively, were included in these subgroups. TCR sequencing covered some 240 trial participants: 200 to 210 given two doses of AZD1222 and approximately 25 given two doses of MenACWY control vaccine.

Beyond this particular receptor, the publication reports: Most participants were white British and females outnumbered males, and the authors suggested that clonal diversity may have been underestimated. No day 14 peak-response samples were available, so repertoires were characterized only after the peak T cell response. The 56-69-year group was small, and its depth increase did not reach significance, likely because of low power. The whole spike protein was spanned by vaccine-associated CD4 TCRs, and dominant responses were seen in regions 160-218 and 743-854. After two AZD1222 doses, spike-specific TCR breadth and depth were significantly higher than at day 0 and than in MenACWY recipients. Conclusions about previously exposed vaccinees are limited, since just six or seven AZD1222 recipients were seropositive for SARS-CoV-2 at baseline. Nearly half of unique spike-specific TCRs reportedly recognized epitopes outside regions mutated in the B.1.351 and B.1.1.7 variants.

This clone was counted once. Its target antigen remains unknown. Base qualities are missing; no much larger clone stands one base away. The CDR3 regions of human TCRbeta chains were analyzed by immunosequencing. As for the authors' bioinformatics: TCRs in the repertoires were matched against a reference library of SARS-CoV-2-specific TCRs that had been generated with the MIRA antigen-specificity platform. Breadth was defined as the fraction of unique TCRs that were SARS-CoV-2-associated, and depth was defined as the fraction of total T cells that were SARS-CoV-2-associated. Using the MIRA data, each spike-specific TCR was assigned both to the spike region to which the TCR was reactive and to a CD4 or CD8 class. Log10-transformed breadth and depth values were compared by one-way ANOVA with Sidak's multiple comparisons tests. TCRdb obtained this table from immuneACCESS and retained in-frame rearrangements with V and J assigned. These tables miss some clones; where compared with another copy, unresolved V genes account for less than half of the shortfall, and the remainder is unexplained. That table furnishes V, J and clone size, whereas the DNA furnished D and trimming. The sample table records tens of thousands of clones; roughly 84% of these occur just once. Over 15% of the sample belongs to the ten largest clones.

The intended sense of this specimen's time point label: baseline before first vaccination. The vaccinee samples were drawn from two UK trials, COV001 and COV002, one of which was a single-blind randomized controlled phase 2/3 trial testing AZD1222 (ChAdOx1 nCoV-19) in healthy adults. Trial participant PBMC samples were collected at day 0 and day 28 after the second dose for TCRbeta chain sequencing. Germline trimming amounts to 5 bases on V and 4 bases on J, with 7 as the count of junction bases outside the gene matches. From the cysteine up to the phenylalanine, the CDR3 has a length of 14 residues. CDR3 DNA only is kept here, 42 bases in frame from base 1. Taken from the germline V gene (reference sequence), the CDR1 and CDR2 loops are MNHEY and SMNVEV.

The sample was peripheral blood, taken on day 0 of AZD1222 vaccination. The sequence came from an adult in good health. The chain is encoded by TRBV27 joined to TRBJ1-1; 7 central nucleotides agree with TRBD1. The sequenced DNA: TGTGCCAGCAGTGTGGGACAGCCGGTCACTGAAGCTTTCTTT. Its translation reads: CASSVGQPVTEAFF.